This record covers a single T cell receptor (beta chain). These data originate in a study of regulatory T cells in long-lasting Graves disease. Building the TCR beta libraries relied on iRepertoire HTBI primers, and CDR3 regions underwent Arm-PCR. TCRdb analysed the multiplex PCR reads with MiXCR anew, one entry per CDR3 protein. Here the sample spans about 610,000 distinct CDR3 sequences, 15% to 20% being singletons. Time point specified: newly diagnosed GD, antithyroid drugs for less than 3 months. Extracted RNA from PBMCs served as the source of the TCR library. This sample was also put to use in a study of T cells in Graves' hyperthyroidism and ophthalmopathy.

The source material was peripheral blood mononuclear cells (PBMCs), sampled at new diagnosis, from a patient treated with antithyroid drugs. This TCR was sampled from a man younger than 35 with Graves disease.

DNA of the CDR3: TGCGCCAGCAGCGTTGATAAGAGGACTGAAGCTTTCTTT. Protein sequence: CASSVDKRTEAFF. The V gene is TRBV5-1, the J gene TRBJ1-1; no clear D gene. The ends were cut back, 4 bases at V and 5 bases at J, with 12 bases in the middle. This CDR3 is 13 amino acids long. CDR1 is SGHRS and CDR2 is YFSETQ in the germline V gene.